This T cell receptor beta chain was observed in a study of lymphopenia after photon versus proton radiotherapy. Trimming cost V 2 bases and J 2 bases; bases outside gene matches: 2. CDR1 is KGHSH, CDR2 LQKENI, per germline. The CDR3 contains 14 residues. Comment on this clone: The antigen is unknown.

Sequencing used immunoSEQ multiplex PCR; TCRdb keeps in-frame clones, though not all of them. The table has around 25,000 clones, approximately 88% seen once; the top ten hold about a quarter. Overall study results and limits: Post-nadir diversity loss with photons came from oligoclonal expansion, particularly CD8+ Temra cells. Proton therapy kept repertoires fairly stable, unlike photons, which gained effector/memory cells. Better survival with proton therapy was suggested as possible, not demonstrated.

The receptor was derived from a man aged 35 to 55 with gastric cancer. The chain links TRBV18 to TRBJ1-2; 7 bases fit TRBD1. The sample was peripheral blood, taken from a patient treated with photon-based radiotherapy. DNA of the CDR3: TGTGCCAGCTCACCAAGGGGACAGAACTATGGCTACACCTTC. Translating gives CASSPRGQNYGYTF.